The 2 T cell receptor beta chains presented below share a single source sample, sequenced in a study of shared clonotypes between healthy human individuals. Clones were sequenced by immunoSEQ multiplex PCR, and TCRdb holds only the in-frame ones, with some missing. The repertoire holds roughly 640,000 clones, with around 74% as singletons. The material sequenced was memory CD4+ T cells sorted from blood. The sample's subset: CD45RA-negative fraction. These receptors originate from a woman in her twenties or thirties in good health.

This clone has more than one count but fewer than ten. The V gene is TRBV5-4, the J gene TRBJ2-5, with D tentatively TRBD1 or TRBD2 (5 bases each). The V gene lost 4 bases and the J gene lost 2 bases, with 9 bases spanning the gap. The CDR3 has 13 amino acids. Per germline, CDR1 SGHNT and CDR2 YYREEE (reference sequence). In nucleotides, the CDR3 is TGTGCCAGCAGCGGGACGGCTCAAGAGACCCAGTACTTC. Protein product: CASSGTAQETQYF. The full variable domain, with the rest looked up from reference TRBV5-4 and TRBJ2-5, is ETGVTQSPTHLIKTRGQQVTLRCSSQSGHNTVSWYQQALGQGPQFIFQYYREEENGRGNFPPRFSGLQFPNYSSELNVNALELDDSALYLCASSGTAQETQYFGPGTRLLVL.

The chain recombines TRBV5-1 with TRBJ2-3, with 11 bases identical to TRBD1. The germline CDR1 and CDR2 sequences are SGHRS and YFSETQ. Trimming at V came to 4 bases and at J to 0 bases, leaving 4 bases not matched to a gene. CDR3 length: 16 amino acids. Here the CDR3 reads CASSRTGGVSTDTQYF. In DNA, the CDR3 is TGCGCCAGCAGCCGGACAGGGGGCGTTAGCACAGATACGCAGTATTTT.